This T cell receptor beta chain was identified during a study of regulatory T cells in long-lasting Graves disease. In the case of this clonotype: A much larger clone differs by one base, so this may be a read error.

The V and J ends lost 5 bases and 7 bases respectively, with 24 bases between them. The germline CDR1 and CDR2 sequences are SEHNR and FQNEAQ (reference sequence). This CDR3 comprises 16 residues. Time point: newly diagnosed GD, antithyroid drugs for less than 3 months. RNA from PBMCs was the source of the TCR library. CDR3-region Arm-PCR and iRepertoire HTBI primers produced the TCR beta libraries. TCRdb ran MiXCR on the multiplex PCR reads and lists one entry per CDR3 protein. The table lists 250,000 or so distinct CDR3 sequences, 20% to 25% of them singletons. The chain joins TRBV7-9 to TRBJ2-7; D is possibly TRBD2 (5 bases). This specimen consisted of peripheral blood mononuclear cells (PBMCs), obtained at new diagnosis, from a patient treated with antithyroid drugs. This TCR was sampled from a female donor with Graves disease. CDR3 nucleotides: TGTGCCAGCAGCGCCCCGCGCAGCGGCCTACCGAGGGAGCAGTACTTC. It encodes CASSAPRSGLPREQYF.